The entry that follows covers one TCR beta chain sequence. Its cognate antigen is unknown. The data stem from a study of blood T cells in healthy people across ages. Germline V gene data show CDR1 as ENHRY and CDR2 as SYGVKD. The CDR3 is 14 residues long. V lost 4 bases to trimming and J lost 2 bases, with 12 bases between them. Combining a sample-barcoded 5' primer with a J-beta primer mix, a second PCR ran for 7 to 11 cycles. A tag from a template-switch adaptor with 12 random nucleotides marked each cDNA molecule. TCRdb reanalysed the 5' RACE reads using MiXCR and keeps one entry per CDR3 protein. The sample holds 700,000 to 950,000 distinct CDR3 sequences, more than 45% seen once. Broader study findings: A roughly linear age-dependent decrease characterized TCR beta diversity per million T cells.

The clonotype comes from a man between 25 and 39 years old in good health. Sequences were obtained from blood. This chain joins TRBV10-3 and TRBJ2-7, with D uncertain. As DNA, the CDR3 is TGTGCCATCAGTGGAGCAGAGTCCACCTACGAGCAGTACTTC. Translation gives CAISGAESTYEQYF.